One and the same sample provided the 14 T cell receptor beta chains below, sequenced in a study of blood T cell repertoires in COVID-19. Using immunoSEQ multiplex PCR, the repertoire was profiled, and TCRdb retains in-frame clones only, with some absent. The repertoire has under 50,000 clones, 92% of them found once; the top ten carry about 12%. Sequencing was carried out using peripheral blood. These receptors all stem from a human donor in a cohort sampled during active COVID-19.

The V call is TRBV6-5, the J call TRBJ2-1; 7 bases fit TRBD2. Per germline, CDR1 MNHEY and CDR2 SVGAGI. J lost 5 bases, V lost 2 bases, and 3 bases had no gene match. This CDR3 is built from 14 residues. The CDR3, as DNA: TGTGCCAGCAGTTACGAGCGGGGCAACAATGAGCAGTTCTTC. It yields the protein CASSYERGNNEQFF.

The chain has TRBV4-1 and TRBJ1-1; 7 nucleotides align to TRBD1. The CDR3 totals 13 residues. Germline trimming cut 1 base from V and 12 bases from J; bases unmatched to any gene: 8. Germline CDR1 MGHRA, CDR2 YSYEKL. The CDR3 region is CASSQVGQGETFF. DNA for the CDR3: TGCGCCAGCAGCCAAGTAGGTCAGGGGGAGACTTTCTTT.

The chain links TRBV19 to TRBJ2-2, with TRBD2 matching over 10 bases. The CDR3 extends over 17 amino acids. Trimming at V came to 7 bases and at J to 4 bases, leaving 12 bases not matched to a gene. Per germline, CDR1 LNHDA and CDR2 SQIVND (reference sequence). In nucleotides, the CDR3 is TGTGCCAGTACCCCTCTTATTGGGACTAGCGTCACCGGGGAGCTGTTTTTT. Protein sequence: CASTPLIGTSVTGELFF.

This clone has only one observation. The chain joins TRBV6-2 or TRBV6-3 to TRBJ2-7; 8 nucleotides align to TRBD2. The CDR3 consists of 14 residues. Germline CDR1 and CDR2: MNHEY and SVGEGT. After removal of 6 bases from V and 5 bases from J, the junction contained 9 bases not matched to a gene. Here the CDR3 DNA reads TGTGCCAGCAGCGACCCCGGGGGGGCCCACGAGCAGTACTTC. It encodes CASSDPGGAHEQYF.

This chain joins TRBV30 and TRBJ2-1; 10 bases agree with TRBD2. CDR1 is GTSNPN, CDR2 SVGIG, per germline (reference sequence). Trimming at V came to 0 bases and at J to 6 bases, leaving 5 bases not matched to a gene. The CDR3 runs 15 residues. CDR3 bases: TGTGCCTGGAGTGTAGGGCTAGCGGGGGTCAATGAGCAGTTCTTC. Amino acid sequence: CAWSVGLAGVNEQFF.

The CDR3 here is CAISGQEATDQPQHF. DNA of the CDR3: TGTGCCATCAGCGGACAGGAAGCCACAGATCAGCCCCAGCATTTT. The V gene is TRBV10-3, the J gene TRBJ1-5, with TRBD1 matching 7 bases. The CDR3 spans 15 residues. Germline loops: CDR1 ENHRY, CDR2 SYGVKD. J lost 5 bases, V lost 6 bases, and 10 bases had no gene match.

Worth noting for this clone: Other nucleotide sequences from this sample produce the same CDR3. This rearrangement joins TRBV28 to TRBJ2-2, with D possibly TRBD1 on 6 matching bases. The CDR3 covers 13 residues. Between the trimmed V and J ends, which lost 11 bases and 5 bases, there was a span of 15 bases. Germline CDR1 and CDR2: MDHEN and SYDVKM. The CDR3 sequence is CAPGGGGTGELFF. CDR3 sequence (DNA): TGTGCCCCGGGTGGGGGCGGGACCGGGGAGCTGTTTTTT.

The chain combines TRBV7-2 with TRBJ1-5; 7 bases line up with TRBD1. The CDR3 is 13 residues long. Trimming cost V 5 bases and J 6 bases; bases outside gene matches: 4. Germline V gene data show CDR1 as SGHTA and CDR2 as FQGNSA. CDR3 residues: CASSPDRAQPQHF. In DNA form, the CDR3 reads TGTGCCAGCAGCCCCGACAGGGCTCAGCCCCAGCATTTT. Looking up the rest from reference TRBV7-2 and TRBJ1-5 gives the full variable domain: GAGVSQSPSNKVTEKGKDVELRCDPISGHTALYWYRQSLGQGLEFLIYFQGNSAPDKSGLPSDRFSAERTGGSVSTLTIQRTQQEDSAVYLCASSPDRAQPQHFGDGTRLSIL.

V gene TRBV30 combines with J gene TRBJ2-1, with 8 bases that match TRBD1. Germline V gives CDR1 GTSNPN, CDR2 SVGIG (reference sequence). This CDR3 contains 12 residues. V trimming: 8 bases; J trimming: 3 bases; junction bases outside the gene matches: 3. CDR3 coding DNA: TGTGCCCGGGACAGGAACTACAATGAGCAGTTCTTC. This sequence encodes CARDRNYNEQFF.

The J gene is TRBJ2-2, the V gene TRBV9; D remains ambiguous. Trimming pared 2 bases from V and 5 bases from J, leaving 13 bases between. The V gene's germline CDR1 is SGDLS and CDR2 YYNGEE. This CDR3 region has 15 residues. The CDR3 DNA reads TGTGCCAGCAGCGTGACCCCCCTAGAAACCGGGGAGCTGTTTTTT. Its protein product is CASSVTPLETGELFF.

The CDR3 bases are TGTGCCAGCAGCCGCGGGACGGGTGGTCGGACTGAAGCTTTCTTT. This encodes CASSRGTGGRTEAFF. V usage is TRBV3-1 (or the pseudogene TRBV3-2) and J usage is TRBJ1-1, with D tentatively TRBD1 (5 bases). The CDR3 consists of 15 residues. CDR1 is LGHDT, CDR2 YNNKEL, per germline (reference sequence). Trimming shortened V by 4 bases and J by 5 bases, and 17 bases separated the two germline ends.

This clone occurred once. J is TRBJ2-5 and V is TRBV4-3, with a weak D call TRBD2 (6 bases). With 1 base removed from V and 1 base from J, the gap between germline ends came to 10 bases. The germline gives CDR1 LGHNA, CDR2 YSLEER. The CDR3 has 15 residues. CDR3 sequence (DNA): TGCGCCAGCAGCCAAGGTACTAGCTTCCAAGAGACCCAGTACTTC. Protein product: CASSQGTSFQETQYF.

The chain combines TRBV29-1 with TRBJ2-1; tentative D call: TRBD2 (6 bases). CDR1 SQVTM and CDR2 ANQGSEA come from the germline V gene. The CDR3 sequence is 16 residues long. Trimming pared 8 bases from V and 3 bases from J, leaving 23 bases between. The CDR3 is CSLRLGVAAHYNEQFF. The CDR3 region has the DNA TGCAGCCTTCGATTAGGGGTAGCGGCACACTACAATGAGCAGTTCTTC.

The genes are TRBV3-1 (or the pseudogene TRBV3-2) and TRBJ1-1; a weak D match, TRBD1 (5 bases). This CDR3 region has 14 residues. V shed 4 bases and J shed 0 bases, with 9 bases lying between them. From germline, CDR1 is LGHDT and CDR2 YNNKEL (reference sequence). The CDR3 loop reads CASSLGLLNTEAFF. CDR3 sequence (DNA): TGTGCCAGCAGCCTGGGACTGTTGAACACTGAAGCTTTCTTT.